The 14 T cell receptor beta chains below all came from one sample that was sequenced in a study of T cell responses to AZD1222 COVID-19 vaccine. Profiling relied on immunoSEQ multiplex PCR, and the TCRdb table lists in-frame clones only, not all of them. Of 150,000 to 200,000 clones in the sample, approximately 86% were seen once. The sequenced sample was peripheral blood, obtained on day 0 of AZD1222 vaccination. These receptors all stem from an adult in good health.

In its sample, this clone was seen a few times. The chain uses TRBV19 and TRBJ1-1; 7 bases are shared with TRBD1. This CDR3 contains 18 residues. Germline V gives CDR1 LNHDA, CDR2 SQIVND (reference sequence). The ends lost 2 bases at V and 1 base at J; junction bases unmatched: 13. The CDR3 DNA reads as TGTGCCAGTAGTATAAGCCTCCTTATGCGGACAGGGAACACTGAAGCTTTCTTT. Translation: CASSISLLMRTGNTEAFF.

This chain connects TRBV5-1 to TRBJ2-7; TRBD2 is a possible D gene (6 bases). Germline loops: CDR1 SGHRS, CDR2 YFSETQ. The CDR3 runs 13 residues. Trimming left V 2 bases short and J 6 bases short, with 12 bases between. This CDR3 reads CASSFSGGGEQYF. CDR3 DNA: TGCGCCAGCAGCTTTAGCGGTGGTGGCGAGCAGTACTTC.

The chain employs TRBV19 and TRBJ2-7; the match to TRBD2 covers 14 bases. Germline CDR1 LNHDA, CDR2 SQIVND (reference sequence). The length of the CDR3 is 17 residues. V was clipped by 5 bases and J by 3 bases; unmatched bases: 9. The CDR3 is CASSRTGLAGEIYEQYF. Here the CDR3 DNA reads TGTGCCAGTAGTCGGACGGGACTAGCGGGAGAAATCTACGAGCAGTACTTC.

The DNA of the CDR3 is TGTGCCAGCAGCTCGGCTGTGGGCGAGCAGTACTTC. Protein product: CASSSAVGEQYF. The chain employs TRBV11-2 and TRBJ2-7; D unclear. Trimming removed 4 bases at V and 6 bases at J, with 10 bases between. The CDR3 has 12 amino acids. The germline CDR1 and CDR2 sequences are SGHAT and FQNNGV.

The chain couples TRBV6-6 to TRBJ1-4; no firm D call. Per the germline V gene, CDR1 is MNHNY and CDR2 is SVGAGI (reference sequence). The CDR3 runs 17 residues. V lost 5 bases, J lost 8 bases, and 24 bases lay in between. The CDR3 reads CASSPPTGIRFGEKLFF. The CDR3 nucleotides are TGTGCCAGCAGTCCCCCAACGGGGATCAGGTTCGGGGAAAAACTGTTTTTT.

This chain joins TRBV5-1 and TRBJ2-1; 12 positions match TRBD2. The CDR3 totals 17 residues. Germline CDR1 and CDR2: SGHRS and YFSETQ. The V and J ends lost 2 bases and 4 bases, in that order; junction bases with no gene match: 7. This chain's CDR3 is CASSLYGLAGSYNEQFF. The CDR3 DNA reads as TGCGCCAGCAGCTTATACGGACTAGCGGGATCATACAATGAGCAGTTCTTC. The complete variable domain, with remaining parts taken from reference TRBV5-1 and TRBJ2-1, reads KAGVTQTPRYLIKTRGQQVTLSCSPISGHRSVSWYQQTPGQGLQFLFEYFSETQRNKGNFPGRFSGRQFSNSRSEMNVSTLELGDSALYLCASSLYGLAGSYNEQFFGPGTRLTVL.

This CDR3 reads CASSPPGRRSEDEQFF. The CDR3 DNA sequence: TGTGCCAGCTCACCACCGGGACGTCGATCGGAAGATGAGCAGTTCTTC. The genes are TRBV18 and TRBJ2-1; tentatively, D is TRBD1 or TRBD2 (5 bases each). V lost 0 bases and J 8 bases, leaving 17 bases between the germline ends. CDR3 length: 16 residues. Looked up from germline, CDR1 is KGHSH and CDR2 is LQKENI.

The genes are TRBV19 and TRBJ1-2; D is possibly TRBD1 (6 bases). Germline assignment: CDR1 LNHDA and CDR2 SQIVND (reference sequence). V was trimmed by 4 bases and J by 2 bases, leaving 17 bases between them. This CDR3 spans 16 amino acids. The CDR3 region is CASSTLTGLGNYGYTF. CDR3 DNA: TGTGCCAGTAGTACTCTCACAGGGCTTGGAAACTATGGCTACACCTTC.

At least ten counts were recorded for this clone. The CDR3: CASTESGSNQPQHF. In DNA, the CDR3 is TGTGCCAGCACGGAGTCGGGGAGCAATCAGCCCCAGCATTTT. This sequence joins TRBV27 and TRBJ1-5; D is undetermined. V lost 7 bases, J lost 1 base, and 11 bases lay in between. This CDR3 is 14 amino acids long. Germline V gene data show CDR1 as MNHEY and CDR2 as SMNVEV (reference sequence).

The V call is TRBV20-1, the J call TRBJ1-2; 7 bases align to TRBD1. CDR1 is DFQATT and CDR2 is SNEGSKA in the germline V gene (reference sequence). J was trimmed by 4 bases and V by 3 bases; bases with no gene match: 11. The CDR3 loop spans 15 amino acids. The CDR3 region has the DNA TGCAGTGCTAGTGACAGGGACTCCTCCCTCTATGGCTACACCTTC. As protein: CSASDRDSSLYGYTF.

The genes are TRBV6-5 and TRBJ1-1, with 7 bases aligning to TRBD1. The germline gives CDR1 MNHEY, CDR2 SVGAGI. This CDR3 comprises 15 residues. V gave up 5 bases and J gave up 0 bases; unmatched junction bases: 6. Written as DNA, the CDR3 is TGTGCCAGCAGTCCACGACAGGGATTGAACACTGAAGCTTTCTTT. Its translation: CASSPRQGLNTEAFF.

The V call is TRBV18, the J call TRBJ1-1; D ambiguous. Trimming took 6 bases from V and 1 from J, leaving 12 bases between them. CDR1 and CDR2 from the germline V gene are KGHSH and LQKENI. The CDR3 extends over 14 amino acids. CDR3 protein: CASSLGRGNTEAFF. For the CDR3, the DNA is TGTGCCAGCTCGCTGGGTCGGGGGAACACTGAAGCTTTCTTT.

The chain is built from TRBV7-9 and TRBJ1-1, with D perhaps TRBD1 (6 bases). From germline, CDR1 is SEHNR and CDR2 FQNEAQ (reference sequence). CDR3 size: 14 residues. V lost 6 bases, J lost 3 bases, and 14 bases lay in between. The CDR3 DNA reads TGTGCCAGCAGTCGAGGGGGTTGGGACACTGAAGCTTTCTTT. This codes for CASSRGGWDTEAFF.

The J gene is TRBJ1-1, the V gene TRBV12-5; possibly TRBD1 for D (5 bases). This CDR3 contains 15 residues. V was trimmed by 7 bases and J by 1 base, leaving 16 bases between them. Germline V gives CDR1 LGHNT, CDR2 FRNRAP. CDR3 residues: CASARNPTANTEAFF. The CDR3, as DNA: TGTGCTAGTGCCCGGAATCCGACAGCGAACACTGAAGCTTTCTTT.